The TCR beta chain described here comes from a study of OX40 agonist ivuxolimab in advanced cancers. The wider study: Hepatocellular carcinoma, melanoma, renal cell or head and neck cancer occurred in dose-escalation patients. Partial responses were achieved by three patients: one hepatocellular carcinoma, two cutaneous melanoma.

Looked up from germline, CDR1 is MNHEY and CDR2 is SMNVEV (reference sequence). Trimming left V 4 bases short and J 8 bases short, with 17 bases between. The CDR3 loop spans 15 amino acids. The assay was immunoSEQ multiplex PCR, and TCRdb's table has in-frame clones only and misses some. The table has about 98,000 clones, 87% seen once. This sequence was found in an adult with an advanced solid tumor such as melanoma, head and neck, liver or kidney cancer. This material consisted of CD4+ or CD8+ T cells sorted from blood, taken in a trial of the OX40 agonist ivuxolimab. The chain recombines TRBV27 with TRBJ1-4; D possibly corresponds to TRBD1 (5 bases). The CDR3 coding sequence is TGTGCCAGCAGTTCCGGGACGGATACACGGGAAAAACTGTTTTTT. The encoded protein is CASSSGTDTREKLFF.